One sample yielded the 30 T cell receptor beta chains listed below, sequenced in a study of cytomegalovirus exposure and HLA in healthy donors. In the PCR, 60 Vbeta and 13 Jbeta primers were used. Sequencing was performed with immunoSEQ multiplex PCR; in TCRdb, only in-frame clones are kept and a portion is missing. The specimen's table records 90,000 to 130,000 clones. Sequenced: PBMCs. The receptors shown here come from a man in his forties in good health and CMV-seropositive.

V is TRBV2 and J is TRBJ1-3; D might be TRBD1 (6 bases). The CDR3 loop spans 16 amino acids. Trimming cost V 6 bases and J 0 bases, with 15 bases left between them. From germline, CDR1 is SNHLY and CDR2 FYNNEI. The CDR3 spells CASSLADRISGNTIYF. In DNA form, the CDR3 reads TGTGCCAGCAGCCTCGCCGACAGGATCTCTGGAAACACCATATATTTT.

CDR3 residues: CASSERGSYNEQFF. The CDR3 bases are TGTGCCAGCAGTGAACGGGGATCCTACAATGAGCAGTTCTTC. V usage is TRBV6-1 and J usage is TRBJ2-1, with a tentative D call TRBD2 (5 bases). Trimming stripped 2 bases from V and 1 base from J, with 6 bases between. The CDR3 sequence is 14 residues long. Germline CDR1 and CDR2: MNHNS and SASEGT.

V is TRBV7-2 and J is TRBJ2-7; TRBD1 might be the D (6 bases). The CDR3 covers 15 residues. Germline V lookup: CDR1 SGHTA, CDR2 FQGNSA. Trimming left V 4 bases short and J 0 bases short, with 13 bases between. CDR3 in DNA: TGTGCCAGCAGCTCAAACAGGGTGAGCTCCTACGAGCAGTACTTC. Protein sequence: CASSSNRVSSYEQYF.

This rearrangement joins TRBV7-9 to TRBJ1-4; unclear D gene. Trimming took off 5 bases at V and 0 bases at J, with 10 bases between the two ends. CDR3 size: 15 residues. From germline, CDR1 is SEHNR and CDR2 FQNEAQ (reference sequence). As DNA, the CDR3 is TGTGCCAGCAGCCCTTATATAGCAACTAATGAAAAACTGTTTTTT. Translating gives CASSPYIATNEKLFF. The variable domain in full, completed from reference TRBV7-9 and TRBJ1-4, reads DTGVSQNPRHKITKRGQNVTFRCDPISEHNRLYWYRQTLGQGPEFLTYFQNEAQLEKSRLLSDRFSAERPKGSFSTLEIQRTEQGDSAMYLCASSPYIATNEKLFFGSGTQLSVL.

The gene calls are TRBV18 and TRBJ1-1; D gene unclear. The germline gives CDR1 KGHSH, CDR2 LQKENI. The CDR3 covers 12 residues. The ends were cut back, 4 bases at V and 7 bases at J, with 10 bases in the middle. Here the CDR3 DNA reads TGTGCCAGCTCACGCCAAACCTATGAAGCTTTCTTT. This encodes CASSRQTYEAFF.

The V gene is TRBV5-1, the J gene TRBJ2-1, with unresolved D. V gave up 0 bases and J gave up 1 base, with 11 bases separating them. The germline gives CDR1 SGHRS, CDR2 YFSETQ. The length of the CDR3 is 16 residues. CDR3 loop: CASSLDLTNSYNEQFF. CDR3 coding DNA: TGCGCCAGCAGCTTGGACCTCACTAATTCCTACAATGAGCAGTTCTTC.

This rearrangement joins TRBV7-6 to TRBJ2-3; possible D gene TRBD1, 6 bases. The CDR3 runs 16 residues. Trimming stripped 7 bases from V and 0 bases from J, with 17 bases between. CDR1 is SGHVS and CDR2 is FNYEAQ in the germline V gene. CDR3 loop: CASKAGAVSSTDTQYF. The CDR3 DNA reads TGTGCCAGCAAGGCAGGGGCAGTGTCTAGCACAGATACGCAGTATTTT.

This rearrangement joins TRBV19 to TRBJ1-1; D perhaps matches TRBD1 (6 bases). The germline V and J ends were trimmed by 7 bases and 1 base, with 25 bases remaining between them. The CDR3 contains 18 residues. Germline CDR1 LNHDA, CDR2 SQIVND (reference sequence). CDR3 sequence reads: CASTTRRNRAVGNTEAFF. Written as DNA, the CDR3 is TGTGCCAGTACAACGAGGAGAAACAGGGCGGTAGGGAACACTGAAGCTTTCTTT.

This chain joins TRBV2 and TRBJ2-7; TRBD2 matches at 8 bases. Losses at the gene ends were 6 bases for V and 5 bases for J; bases not matched to a gene: 9. CDR1 is SNHLY, CDR2 FYNNEI, per germline. The CDR3 runs to 14 residues. The CDR3 region has the DNA TGTGCCAGCAGCCAAACGGGGGGGGTAGACGAGCAGTACTTC. Its translation: CASSQTGGVDEQYF.

The chain joins TRBV4-2 to TRBJ2-1; 9 bases are a match to TRBD1. The CDR3 has 17 amino acids. CDR1 is LGHNA, CDR2 YNFKEQ, per germline. V shed 4 bases and J 2 bases; nucleotides not matched to a gene: 9. The CDR3 sequence: CASSPLVGDRAYNEQFF. The DNA for the CDR3 is TGTGCCAGCAGCCCCCTAGTTGGGGACAGGGCCTACAATGAGCAGTTCTTC.

The chain has TRBV27 and TRBJ1-2, with TRBD1 as a possible D gene (6 bases). The CDR3 extends over 14 amino acids. The V gene's germline CDR1 is MNHEY and CDR2 SMNVEV (reference sequence). The ends were cut back, 6 bases at V and 5 bases at J, with 16 bases in the middle. CDR3 nucleotides: TGTGCCAGCAGGCAGGGGCCTGCCCCTTATGGCTACACCTTC. Translation: CASRQGPAPYGYTF.

The chain uses TRBV5-1 and TRBJ2-5, with a weak D call TRBD2 (5 bases). With the DNA end fitting TRBJ2-7 better, the J assignment may be wrong. CDR1 is SGHRS and CDR2 is YFSETQ in the germline V gene. The CDR3 sequence is 12 residues long. CDR3 region: CASSLSGYEQYF. The DNA of the CDR3 is TGCGCCAGCAGCTTGTCGGGGTACGAGCAGTACTTC.

This chain joins TRBV10-1 and TRBJ2-1, with D tentatively TRBD2 (6 bases). Per germline, CDR1 WNHNN and CDR2 SYGVQD (reference sequence). V lost 6 bases and J 7 bases, leaving 19 bases between the germline ends. This CDR3 region has 15 residues. The DNA of the CDR3 is TGCGCCAGCAGCCAAACTAGCAGTATAAGGAATGAGCAGTTCTTC. Its protein is CASSQTSSIRNEQFF.

The chain couples TRBV5-1 to TRBJ1-5, with 9 positions matching TRBD1. The CDR3 has 16 residues. Trimming removed 4 bases from V and 1 base from J; junction bases left unmatched: 6. From germline, CDR1 is SGHRS and CDR2 YFSETQ. CDR3 sequence: CASSDGTGRSNQPQHF. CDR3 nucleotide sequence: TGCGCCAGCAGCGACGGGACAGGGCGAAGCAATCAGCCCCAGCATTTT. The whole variable domain, filled in from reference TRBV5-1 and TRBJ1-5, reads KAGVTQTPRYLIKTRGQQVTLSCSPISGHRSVSWYQQTPGQGLQFLFEYFSETQRNKGNFPGRFSGRQFSNSRSEMNVSTLELGDSALYLCASSDGTGRSNQPQHFGDGTRLSIL.

V gene TRBV2 combines with J gene TRBJ2-1; D gene unclear. The germline V gene has CDR1 SNHLY and CDR2 FYNNEI. The V end was cut by 7 bases, the J end by 7 bases, with 8 bases between. The length of the CDR3 is 11 residues. The CDR3 coding sequence is TGTGCCAGCATACTCTGGAATGAGCAGTTCTTC. Its protein product is CASILWNEQFF. Using reference TRBV2 and TRBJ2-1 for the parts outside the CDR3, the full variable domain is EPEVTQTPSHQVTQMGQEVILRCVPISNHLYFYWYRQILGQKVEFLVSFYNNEISEKSEIFDDQFSVERPDGSNFTLKIRSTKLEDSAMYFCASILWNEQFFGPGTRLTVL.

J is TRBJ2-7 and V is TRBV15, with D perhaps matching TRBD2 (5 bases). This CDR3 spans 14 amino acids. The V gene lost 5 bases and the J gene lost 7 bases, with 18 bases spanning the gap. Germline V lookup: CDR1 LNHNV, CDR2 YYDKDF (reference sequence). Written as DNA, the CDR3 is TGTGCCACCAGCGGAGGAGGACTCGGAAGAGAGCAGTACTTC. This codes for CATSGGGLGREQYF.

V usage is TRBV14 and J usage is TRBJ2-7, with D hard to call. V was clipped by 1 base and J by 6 bases, with 13 bases between them. The CDR3 runs to 14 residues. CDR1 is SGHDN, CDR2 FVKESK, per germline. The CDR3 here is CASSQVYGSGEQYF. The CDR3 DNA reads as TGTGCCAGCAGCCAAGTTTACGGATCGGGCGAGCAGTACTTC.

CDR3 DNA sequence: TGTGCCAGCAGCTTATATCCCGGGGTGGGTGAAGCTTTCTTT. This translates into CASSLYPGVGEAFF. The rearrangement joins TRBV7-9 to TRBJ1-1, with D uncertain. CDR1 is SEHNR and CDR2 is FQNEAQ in the germline V gene (reference sequence). Trimming left V 2 bases short and J 7 bases short, with 14 bases between. CDR3 length equals 14 residues.

The V gene is TRBV9, the J gene TRBJ2-1, with TRBD2 matching 9 bases. V was clipped by 4 bases and J by 5 bases; unmatched bases: 10. CDR1 and CDR2 (germline): SGDLS, YYNGEE. The CDR3 covers 16 residues. The CDR3 nucleotides are TGTGCCAGCAGCCCCGGGACTAGCCGCGGGGACAATGAGCAGTTCTTC. Translating it yields CASSPGTSRGDNEQFF.

V and J are TRBV9 and TRBJ2-5, with D hard to call. V shed 0 bases and J shed 5 bases, with 8 bases lying between them. Germline assignment: CDR1 SGDLS and CDR2 YYNGEE. The CDR3 length is 13 residues. CDR3 residues: CASSVGLYETQYF. DNA for the CDR3: TGTGCCAGCAGCGTAGGTCTCTATGAGACCCAGTACTTC.

The chain joins TRBV25-1 to TRBJ2-3; D gene uncertain. The CDR3 contains 12 residues. Germline loops: CDR1 MGHDK, CDR2 SYGVNS. V lost 2 bases and J 11 bases, leaving 11 bases between the germline ends. As DNA, the CDR3 is TGTGCCAGCAGTGAAGTCTCCGGTGGGCAGTATTTT. Its translation is CASSEVSGGQYF.

The CDR3 sequence: CASSLSVTGELFF. The DNA of the CDR3 is TGTGCCAGCAGTTTATCCGTTACCGGGGAGCTGTTTTTT. V usage is TRBV27 and J usage is TRBJ2-2; D remains unclear. The V gene's germline CDR1 is MNHEY and CDR2 SMNVEV (reference sequence). The CDR3 is made up of 13 amino acids. The germline V and J ends were trimmed by 0 bases and 5 bases, with 4 bases remaining between them.

V gene TRBV6-5 combines with J gene TRBJ1-6; possibly TRBD1 for D (6 bases). Germline values: CDR1 MNHEY, CDR2 SVGAGI. CDR3 length equals 14 residues. Trimming pared 6 bases from V and 7 bases from J, leaving 13 bases between. CDR3 sequence (DNA): TGTGCCAGCAGGCGACAGGCGCCGAATTCACCCCTCCACTTT. Protein: CASRRQAPNSPLHF.

V gene TRBV29-1 combines with J gene TRBJ1-1; 7 bases agree with TRBD1. The CDR3 is 13 residues long. CDR1 SQVTM and CDR2 ANQGSEA come from the germline V gene. Trimming cost V 8 bases and J 1 base; bases outside gene matches: 7. CDR3 sequence reads: CSLRTGRNTEAFF. In DNA, the CDR3 is TGCAGCCTCAGGACAGGCCGGAACACTGAAGCTTTCTTT.

The chain links TRBV9 to TRBJ2-7; 9 bases align to TRBD2. The CDR3 is made up of 15 amino acids. Trimming at V came to 3 bases and at J to 4 bases, leaving 8 bases not matched to a gene. CDR1 SGDLS and CDR2 YYNGEE come from the germline V gene. CDR3 in DNA: TGTGCCAGCAGCGCAGAGCGTAGCGGGAGTTACGAGCAGTACTTC. Encoded protein: CASSAERSGSYEQYF.

The gene calls are TRBV7-9 and TRBJ2-7; TRBD1 matches at 9 bases. This CDR3 is built from 14 residues. Trimming took 2 bases from V and 5 from J; bases not matched to a gene: 4. Germline CDR1 and CDR2: SEHNR and FQNEAQ (reference sequence). The CDR3 DNA sequence: TGTGCCAGCAGCTTACAGGACAGGGGCCACGAGCAGTACTTC. Its translation: CASSLQDRGHEQYF.

CDR3 sequence: CASSRGSGIGTDTQYF. CDR3 DNA: TGTGCCAGCAGCAGAGGAAGCGGTATAGGGACAGATACGCAGTATTTT. J is TRBJ2-3 and V is TRBV7-3; possible D gene TRBD2, 5 bases. The germline V and J ends were trimmed by 5 bases and 3 bases, with 18 bases remaining between them. The V gene's germline CDR1 is SGHTA and CDR2 FQGTGA. The CDR3 is 16 residues long.

Concerning this clone: Other DNA sequences in this sample translate to the same CDR3. The CDR3 DNA is TGTGCCAGCAGCCCGGGACAGGGGGCCTACGAGCAGTACTTC. It codes for CASSPGQGAYEQYF. The chain employs TRBV9 and TRBJ2-7, with TRBD1 matching over 11 bases. V shed 4 bases, J shed 2 bases, and the junction held 2 bases outside the gene matches. Germline CDR1 SGDLS, CDR2 YYNGEE. This CDR3 comprises 14 residues.

The chain has TRBV28 and TRBJ2-7; 11 bases line up with TRBD2. Trimming cost V 6 bases and J 3 bases; bases outside gene matches: 7. Germline loops: CDR1 MDHEN, CDR2 SYDVKM. There are 15 residues in the CDR3. The CDR3 DNA reads TGTGCCAGCAGGATTGGGCTAGCGGGAGGCTACGAGCAGTACTTC. It specifies CASRIGLAGGYEQYF.

This chain joins TRBV7-9 and TRBJ2-7; D perhaps matches TRBD2 (6 bases). The CDR3 loop spans 13 amino acids. V dropped 8 bases and J dropped 2 bases, with 13 bases sitting between them. Per the germline V gene, CDR1 is SEHNR and CDR2 is FQNEAQ (reference sequence). For the CDR3, the DNA is TGTGCCAGCGTCCGGGACTCAACCTACGAGCAGTACTTC. Translating gives CASVRDSTYEQYF.